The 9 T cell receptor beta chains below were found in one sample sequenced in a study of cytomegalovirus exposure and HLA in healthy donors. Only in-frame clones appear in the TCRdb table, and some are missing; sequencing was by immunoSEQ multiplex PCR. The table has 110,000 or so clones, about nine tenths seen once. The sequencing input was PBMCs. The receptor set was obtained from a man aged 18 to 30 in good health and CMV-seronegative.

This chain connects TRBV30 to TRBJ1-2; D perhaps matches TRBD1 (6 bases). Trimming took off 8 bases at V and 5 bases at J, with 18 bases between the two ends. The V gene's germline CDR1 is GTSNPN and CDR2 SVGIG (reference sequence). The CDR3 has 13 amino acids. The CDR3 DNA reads TGTGCCGGACCAGGGGAGGGGGGATATGGCTACACCTTC. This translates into CAGPGEGGYGYTF.

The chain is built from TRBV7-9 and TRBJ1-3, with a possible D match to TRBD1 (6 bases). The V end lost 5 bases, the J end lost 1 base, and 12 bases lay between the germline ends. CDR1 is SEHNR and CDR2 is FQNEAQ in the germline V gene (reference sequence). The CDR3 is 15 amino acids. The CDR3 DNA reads TGTGCCAGCAGCGTACAGGGAGAATCTGGAAACACCATATATTTT. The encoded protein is CASSVQGESGNTIYF.

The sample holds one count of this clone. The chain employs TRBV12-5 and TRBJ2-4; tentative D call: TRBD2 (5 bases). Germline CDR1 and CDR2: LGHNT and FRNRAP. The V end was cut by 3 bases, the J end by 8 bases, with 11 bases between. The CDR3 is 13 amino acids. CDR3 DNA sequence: TGTGCTAGTGGTTTCGGCTCGCGGGACATTCAGTACTTC. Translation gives CASGFGSRDIQYF.

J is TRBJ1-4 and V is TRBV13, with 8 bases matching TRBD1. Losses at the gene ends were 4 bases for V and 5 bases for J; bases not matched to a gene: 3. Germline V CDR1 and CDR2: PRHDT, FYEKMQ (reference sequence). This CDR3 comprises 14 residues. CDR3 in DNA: TGTGCCAGCAGCTCGAACAGGGGGAATGAAAAACTGTTTTTT. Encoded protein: CASSSNRGNEKLFF. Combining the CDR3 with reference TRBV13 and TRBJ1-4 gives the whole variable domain AAGVIQSPRHLIKEKRETATLKCYPIPRHDTVYWYQQGPGQDPQFLISFYEKMQSDKGSIPDRFSAQQFSDYHSELNMSSLELGDSALYFCASSSNRGNEKLFFGSGTQLSVL.

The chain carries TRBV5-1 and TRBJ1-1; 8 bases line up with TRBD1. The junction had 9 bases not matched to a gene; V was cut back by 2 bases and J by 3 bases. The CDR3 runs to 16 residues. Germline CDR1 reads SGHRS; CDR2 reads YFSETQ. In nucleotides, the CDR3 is TGCGCCAGCAGCTTTTGGGCAGGGGGCTTTGACACTGAAGCTTTCTTT. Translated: CASSFWAGGFDTEAFF.

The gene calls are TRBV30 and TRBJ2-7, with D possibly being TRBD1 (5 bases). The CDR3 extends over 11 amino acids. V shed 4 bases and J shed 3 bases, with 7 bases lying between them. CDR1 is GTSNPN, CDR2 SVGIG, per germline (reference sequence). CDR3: CAWMDNYEQYF. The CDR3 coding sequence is TGTGCCTGGATGGACAACTACGAGCAGTACTTC.

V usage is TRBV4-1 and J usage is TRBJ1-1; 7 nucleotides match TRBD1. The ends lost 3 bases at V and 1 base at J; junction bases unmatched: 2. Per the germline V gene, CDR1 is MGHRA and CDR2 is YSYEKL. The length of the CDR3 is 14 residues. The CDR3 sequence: CASSQGQTNTEAFF. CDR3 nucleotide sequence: TGCGCCAGCAGCCAGGGACAGACGAACACTGAAGCTTTCTTT.

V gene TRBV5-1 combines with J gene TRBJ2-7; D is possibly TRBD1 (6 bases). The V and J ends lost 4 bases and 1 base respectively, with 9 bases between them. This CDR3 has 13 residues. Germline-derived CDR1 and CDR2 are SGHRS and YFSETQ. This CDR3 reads CASSQGFSYEQYF. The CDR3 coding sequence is TGCGCCAGCAGCCAGGGGTTTTCCTACGAGCAGTACTTC. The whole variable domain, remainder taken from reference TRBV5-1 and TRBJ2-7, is KAGVTQTPRYLIKTRGQQVTLSCSPISGHRSVSWYQQTPGQGLQFLFEYFSETQRNKGNFPGRFSGRQFSNSRSEMNVSTLELGDSALYLCASSQGFSYEQYFGPGTRLTVT.

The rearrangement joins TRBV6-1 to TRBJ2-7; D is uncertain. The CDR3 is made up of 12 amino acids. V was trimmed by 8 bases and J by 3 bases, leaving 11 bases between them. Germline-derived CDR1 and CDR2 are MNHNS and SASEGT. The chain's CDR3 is CASEQFDYEQYF. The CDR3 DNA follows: TGTGCCAGCGAACAGTTTGACTACGAGCAGTACTTC.